Listed here are 14 T cell receptor beta chains from one sample, sequenced in a study of T cells after yellow fever vaccination (dated by TCRdb to the late 2010s). Interpreted using the paper, the treatment or condition label stands for: live attenuated yellow fever vaccine strain. The library came from 5' RACE. TCRdb records Illumina HiSeq 2500 as the sequencer. The raw public data were reprocessed by TCRdb itself: fastp quality trimming at Q25, MiXCR clonotype calling, in-frame beta chains only. Every distinct CDR3 protein forms one entry, paired with its most common genes and DNA. Recorded for this sample are hundreds of thousands of distinct CDR3 sequences; about 12% of them occurred a single time. The ten largest clonotypes hold about 15% of the sample. The starting material was PBMCs, obtained on the day of the yellow fever booster vaccination. Source of these receptors: a young man who received the YFV17D yellow fever vaccine.

About this clonotype itself: A read error may account for a junction end that differs from germline. This chain uses TRBV7-9 with TRBJ2-1, with 9 bases lining up with TRBD1. The CDR3 runs to 15 residues. CDR1 is SEHNR, CDR2 FQNEAQ, per germline (reference sequence). The CDR3 DNA reads TGTACCAGCAGCTCCGCCGGGACAGGGACGAGTGAGCAGTTCTTC. Its protein is CTSSSAGTGTSEQFF.

This clonotype has more than one count but fewer than ten. V is TRBV14 and J is TRBJ2-1; TRBD2 matches 10 bases. This CDR3 contains 17 residues. The V and J ends lost 3 bases and 0 bases, in that order; junction bases with no gene match: 5. Germline V lookup: CDR1 SGHDN, CDR2 FVKESK. The CDR3 DNA sequence: TGTGCCAGCAGCCAGGGAGGACTAGCGGACTCCTACAATGAGCAGTTCTTC. Its translation is CASSQGGLADSYNEQFF.

The chain links TRBV11-1 to TRBJ2-1; D perhaps matches TRBD2 (5 bases). The CDR3 loop spans 22 amino acids. Trimming stripped 0 bases from V and 0 bases from J, with 27 bases between. Germline V lookup: CDR1 SGHAT, CDR2 FQDESV (reference sequence). Here the CDR3 reads CASSLAIPSGVVTLSSYNEQFF. The CDR3 nucleotides are TGTGCCAGCAGCTTAGCCATACCGAGCGGAGTTGTAACCCTAAGCTCCTACAATGAGCAGTTCTTC.

The table lists this clonotype with many counts. The chain employs TRBV20-1 and TRBJ2-5, with 14 bases lining up with TRBD2. This CDR3 spans 17 amino acids. V shed 3 bases and J 4 bases; nucleotides not matched to a gene: 10. Germline V gene lookup returns CDR1 DFQATT and CDR2 SNEGSKA (reference sequence). CDR3 region: CSARLPGLAGVRETQYF. Here the CDR3 DNA reads TGCAGTGCTAGGCTCCCGGGACTAGCGGGAGTAAGAGAGACCCAGTACTTC.

The rearrangement joins TRBV9 to TRBJ2-3; 9 bases match TRBD2. Trimming cost V 0 bases and J 9 bases; bases outside gene matches: 8. The CDR3 spans 15 residues. Germline CDR1 SGDLS, CDR2 YYNGEE. Written as DNA, the CDR3 is TGTGCCAGCAGCGTAGTTAGCGGGAGAGGAAACACGCAGTATTTT. Its protein product is CASSVVSGRGNTQYF.

This clonotype was recorded a few times. The chain carries TRBV6-2 or TRBV6-3 and TRBJ2-7; D is perhaps TRBD1 (6 bases). CDR1 and CDR2 from the germline V gene are MNHEY and SVGEGT. The CDR3 sequence is 13 residues long. V dropped 0 bases and J dropped 9 bases, with 12 bases sitting between them. CDR3 region: CASSYSAKDRQYF. DNA for the CDR3: TGTGCCAGCAGTTACTCGGCTAAGGACAGGCAGTACTTC.

The chain recombines TRBV12-3 or TRBV12-4 with TRBJ2-7, with 7 nucleotides matching TRBD1. The CDR3 has 14 amino acids. V was pared by 0 bases and J by 7 bases, with 6 bases of the junction left unmatched. The CDR3 sequence: CASSLAHRGGEQYF. In DNA, the CDR3 is TGTGCCAGCAGTTTAGCGCACAGGGGCGGGGAGCAGTACTTC.

This chain uses TRBV7-2 with TRBJ1-1; no clear D. V lost 11 bases, J lost 1 base, and 17 bases lay in between. Germline V CDR1 and CDR2: SGHTA, FQGNSA. The CDR3 contains 14 residues. This chain's CDR3 is CASKFESTNTEAFF. The CDR3 DNA sequence: TGTGCCTCAAAATTTGAGAGCACGAACACTGAAGCTTTCTTT.

This chain joins TRBV18 and TRBJ1-2; the D gene is possibly TRBD1 (6 bases). Deletions cut 4 bases from V and 8 bases from J, with 14 bases between. Germline assignment: CDR1 KGHSH and CDR2 LQKENI. The CDR3 is 13 amino acids. CDR3 sequence reads: CASSRGQFQGYTF. Written as DNA, the CDR3 is TGTGCCAGCTCACGAGGACAGTTCCAGGGCTACACCTTC.

V is TRBV20-1 and J is TRBJ2-4, with 9 bases aligning to TRBD2. J gave up 0 bases and V 1 base, and 4 bases lay outside the gene matches. There are 16 residues in the CDR3. The germline V gene has CDR1 DFQATT and CDR2 SNEGSKA (reference sequence). CDR3 sequence reads: CSARATSGLAKNIQYF. Written as DNA, the CDR3 is TGCAGTGCTAGAGCAACTAGCGGGCTAGCCAAAAACATTCAGTACTTC.

This chain uses TRBV19 with TRBJ2-2; 10 bases align to TRBD1. Per germline, CDR1 LNHDA and CDR2 SQIVND (reference sequence). V dropped 5 bases and J dropped 6; count of bases not matched to a gene: 6. This CDR3 region has 15 residues. The CDR3 region is CASSPRTGGAGELFF. In DNA, the CDR3 is TGTGCCAGTAGTCCAAGGACAGGGGGAGCCGGGGAGCTGTTTTTT.

The table lists this clonotype with many counts. V gene TRBV7-6 combines with J gene TRBJ2-7; D perhaps matches TRBD2 (5 bases). Germline-derived CDR1 and CDR2 are SGHVS and FNYEAQ. The CDR3 consists of 15 residues. Deletions cut 2 bases from V and 7 bases from J, with 18 bases between. CDR3: CASSLNSAGVLEQYF. The CDR3 DNA sequence: TGTGCCAGCAGCTTAAATTCGGCCGGGGTCCTGGAGCAGTACTTC.

The chain recombines TRBV6-2 or TRBV6-3 with TRBJ2-1; TRBD2 aligns across 8 bases. The trim removed 3 bases at V and 4 bases at J, leaving 5 bases unmatched. Germline V gives CDR1 MNHEY, CDR2 SVGEGT. The CDR3 is 15 amino acids. CDR3 amino acids: CASSYGGGPYNEQFF. The CDR3 nucleotides are TGTGCCAGCAGTTATGGCGGGGGGCCTTACAATGAGCAGTTCTTC.

The chain couples TRBV28 to TRBJ1-2; a weak D match, TRBD1 (5 bases). This CDR3 has 14 amino acids. Germline V CDR1 and CDR2: MDHEN, SYDVKM. The ends were cut back, 8 bases at V and 0 bases at J, with 13 bases in the middle. CDR3 sequence: CASWGYAANYGYTF. CDR3 coding DNA: TGTGCCAGCTGGGGGTATGCGGCTAACTATGGCTACACCTTC.